The clone carrying this T cell receptor beta chain has only one observation. The data were taken from a study of blood T cell dynamics during melanoma immunotherapy. Study as a whole: Patients with metastatic melanoma got pembrolizumab or nivolumab-ipilimumab as first-line care.

The CDR3 loop spans 13 amino acids. Trimming stripped 5 bases from V and 13 bases from J, with 20 bases between. Per the germline V gene, CDR1 is SGHTA and CDR2 is FQGNSA. Only in-frame clones appear in the TCRdb table, and some are missing; sequencing was by immunoSEQ multiplex PCR. The sample holds 25,000 to 30,000 clones, over 80% seen once. Time point noted: week 3, after first cycle of checkpoint inhibitor. Disease control meant complete response, partial response or stable disease at 12 weeks. Prior systemic cancer therapy, immunosuppressant use and other active malignancies excluded patients. The genes are TRBV7-2 and TRBJ1-1; TRBD1 might be the D (5 bases). This specimen consisted of blood, obtained from a patient treated with checkpoint blockade. The source is a human donor with melanoma. The CDR3 loop is CASSPQGVGSGFF. In nucleotides, the CDR3 is TGTGCCAGCAGCCCTCAGGGAGTAGGAAGCGGTTTCTTT.